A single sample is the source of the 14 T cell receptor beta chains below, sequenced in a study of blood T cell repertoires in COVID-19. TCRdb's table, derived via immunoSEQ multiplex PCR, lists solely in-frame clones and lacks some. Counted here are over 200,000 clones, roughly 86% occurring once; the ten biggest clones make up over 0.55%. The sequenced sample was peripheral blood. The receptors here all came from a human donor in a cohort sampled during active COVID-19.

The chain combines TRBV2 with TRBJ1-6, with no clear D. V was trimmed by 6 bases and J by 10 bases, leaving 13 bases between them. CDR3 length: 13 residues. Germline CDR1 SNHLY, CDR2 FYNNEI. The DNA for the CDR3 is TGTGCCAGCAGAGACGACGGAGCGTCACCCCTCCACTTT. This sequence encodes CASRDDGASPLHF. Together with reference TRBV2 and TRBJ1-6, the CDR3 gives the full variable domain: EPEVTQTPSHQVTQMGQEVILRCVPISNHLYFYWYRQILGQKVEFLVSFYNNEISEKSEIFDDQFSVERPDGSNFTLKIRSTKLEDSAMYFCASRDDGASPLHFGNGTRLTVT.

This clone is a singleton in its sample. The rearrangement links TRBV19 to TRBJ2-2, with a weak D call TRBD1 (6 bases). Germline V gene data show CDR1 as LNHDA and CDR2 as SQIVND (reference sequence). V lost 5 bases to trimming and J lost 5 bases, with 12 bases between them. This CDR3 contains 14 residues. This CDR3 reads CASSATGLTGELFF. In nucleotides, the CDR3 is TGTGCCAGTAGTGCCACAGGGCTAACCGGGGAGCTGTTTTTT.

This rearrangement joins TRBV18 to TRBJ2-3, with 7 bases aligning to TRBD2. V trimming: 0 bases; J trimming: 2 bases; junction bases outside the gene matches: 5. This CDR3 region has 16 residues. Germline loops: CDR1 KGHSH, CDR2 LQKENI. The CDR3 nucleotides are TGTGCCAGCTCACCACCCCCTAGCGGACACACAGATACGCAGTATTTT. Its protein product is CASSPPPSGHTDTQYF.

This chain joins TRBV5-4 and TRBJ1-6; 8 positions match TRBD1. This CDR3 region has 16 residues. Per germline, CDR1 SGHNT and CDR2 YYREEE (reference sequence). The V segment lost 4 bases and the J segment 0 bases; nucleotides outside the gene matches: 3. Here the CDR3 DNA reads TGTGCCAGCAGCGGGGACAGGAGCTCCTATAATTCACCCCTCCACTTT. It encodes CASSGDRSSYNSPLHF.

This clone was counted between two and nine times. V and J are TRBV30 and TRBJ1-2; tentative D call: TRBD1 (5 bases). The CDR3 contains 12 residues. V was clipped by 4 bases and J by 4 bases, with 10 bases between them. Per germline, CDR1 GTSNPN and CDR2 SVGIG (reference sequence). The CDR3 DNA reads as TGTGCCTGGACCCCCGACAGCTATGGCTACACCTTC. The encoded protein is CAWTPDSYGYTF.

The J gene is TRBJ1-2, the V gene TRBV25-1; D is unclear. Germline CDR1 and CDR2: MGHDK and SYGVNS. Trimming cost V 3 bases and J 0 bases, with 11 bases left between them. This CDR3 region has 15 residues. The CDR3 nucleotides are TGTGCCAGCAGTGACCCCGAAACTGCTAACTATGGCTACACCTTC. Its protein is CASSDPETANYGYTF.

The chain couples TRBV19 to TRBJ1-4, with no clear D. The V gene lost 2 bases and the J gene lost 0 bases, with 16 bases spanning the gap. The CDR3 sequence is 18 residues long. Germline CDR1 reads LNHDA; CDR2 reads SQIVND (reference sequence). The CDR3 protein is CASSIPDRTSATNEKLFF. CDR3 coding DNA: TGTGCCAGTAGTATACCGGACCGGACTTCTGCAACTAATGAAAAACTGTTTTTT. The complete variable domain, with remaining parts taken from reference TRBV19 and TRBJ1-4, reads DGGITQSPKYLFRKEGQNVTLSCEQNLNHDAMYWYRQDPGQGLRLIYYSQIVNDFQKGDIAEGYSVSREKKESFPLTVTSAQKNPTAFYLCASSIPDRTSATNEKLFFGSGTQLSVL.

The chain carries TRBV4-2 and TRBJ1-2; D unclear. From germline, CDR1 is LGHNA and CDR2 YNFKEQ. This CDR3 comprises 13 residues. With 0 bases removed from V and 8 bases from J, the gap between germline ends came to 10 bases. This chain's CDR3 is CASSQDQAGGYTF. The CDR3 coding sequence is TGTGCCAGCAGCCAAGATCAGGCGGGCGGCTACACCTTC.

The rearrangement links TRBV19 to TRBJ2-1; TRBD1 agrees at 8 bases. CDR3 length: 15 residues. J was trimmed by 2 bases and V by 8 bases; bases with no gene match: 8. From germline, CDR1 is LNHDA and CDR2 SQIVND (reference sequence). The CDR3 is CASHPGQGPYNEQFF. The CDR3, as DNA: TGTGCCAGTCATCCAGGACAGGGACCCTACAATGAGCAGTTCTTC. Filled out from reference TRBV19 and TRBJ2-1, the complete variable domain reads DGGITQSPKYLFRKEGQNVTLSCEQNLNHDAMYWYRQDPGQGLRLIYYSQIVNDFQKGDIAEGYSVSREKKESFPLTVTSAQKNPTAFYLCASHPGQGPYNEQFFGPGTRLTVL.

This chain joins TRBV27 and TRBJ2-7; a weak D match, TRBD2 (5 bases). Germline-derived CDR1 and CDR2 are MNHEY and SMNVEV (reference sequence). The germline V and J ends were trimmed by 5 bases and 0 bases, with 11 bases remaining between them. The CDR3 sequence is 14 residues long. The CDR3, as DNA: TGTGCCAGCAGTGTAACTAGAGCCTCCTACGAGCAGTACTTC. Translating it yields CASSVTRASYEQYF.

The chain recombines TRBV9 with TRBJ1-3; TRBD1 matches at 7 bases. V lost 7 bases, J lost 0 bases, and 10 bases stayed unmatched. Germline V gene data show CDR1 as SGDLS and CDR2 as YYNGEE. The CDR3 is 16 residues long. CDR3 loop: CASAFGDRASGNTIYF. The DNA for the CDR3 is TGTGCCAGCGCGTTTGGCGACAGGGCCTCTGGAAACACCATATATTTT.

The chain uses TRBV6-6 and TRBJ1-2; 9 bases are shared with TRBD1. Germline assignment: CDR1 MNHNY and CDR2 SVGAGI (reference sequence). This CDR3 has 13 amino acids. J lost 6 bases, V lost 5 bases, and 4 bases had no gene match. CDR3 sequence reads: CASSPGTGNGYTF. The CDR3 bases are TGTGCCAGCAGTCCCGGGACAGGGAATGGCTACACCTTC.

The CDR3 nucleotides are TGTGCCAGCAGTTTCGTGGGCCCCGGGGAGCTGTTTTTT. It translates to CASSFVGPGELFF. V gene TRBV12-3 or TRBV12-4 combines with J gene TRBJ2-2; D remains unclear. V was cut by 3 bases and J by 6 bases, with 8 bases left in between. The CDR3 length is 13 residues.

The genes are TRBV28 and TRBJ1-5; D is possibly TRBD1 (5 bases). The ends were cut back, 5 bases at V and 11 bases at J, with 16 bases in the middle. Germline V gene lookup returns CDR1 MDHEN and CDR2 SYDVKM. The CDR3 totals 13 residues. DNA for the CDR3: TGTGCCAGCAGTCCGGGGCGGGGGACGGCCCAGCATTTT. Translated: CASSPGRGTAQHF.